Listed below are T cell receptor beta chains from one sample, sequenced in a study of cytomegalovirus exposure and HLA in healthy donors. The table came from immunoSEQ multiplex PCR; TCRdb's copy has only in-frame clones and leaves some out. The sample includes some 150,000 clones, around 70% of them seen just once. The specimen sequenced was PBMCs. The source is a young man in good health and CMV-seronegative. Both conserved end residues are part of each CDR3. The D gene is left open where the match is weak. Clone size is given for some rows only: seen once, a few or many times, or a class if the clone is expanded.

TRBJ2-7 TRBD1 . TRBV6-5 TGTGCCAGCAGTTACTCGTGGGACAGGGGAAACGAGCAGTACTTC CASSYSWDRGNEQYF
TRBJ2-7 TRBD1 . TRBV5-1 TGCGCCAGCAGCTTGGCCGGACAGGTACCTTACGAGCAGTACTTC CASSLAGQVPYEQYF
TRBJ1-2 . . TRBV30 TGTGCCTGGAGTGAGAATTCGGGCTATGGCTACACCTTC CAWSENSGYGYTF
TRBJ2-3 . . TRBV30 TGTGCCTGGAGCGTGGGGAGTAGGGATACGCAGTATTTT CAWSVGSRDTQYF
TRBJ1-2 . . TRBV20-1 TGCAGTGTAAGGGACTTCTATGGCTACCCCTTC CSVRDFYGYPF
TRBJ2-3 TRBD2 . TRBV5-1 TGCGCCAGCAAAGCGGGGATCTTGGGGGATACGCAGTATTTT CASKAGILGDTQYF
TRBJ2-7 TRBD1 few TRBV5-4 TGTGCCAGCAGCCTCTTGACAGGGGACGAGCAGTACTTC CASSLLTGDEQYF
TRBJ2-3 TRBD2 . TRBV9 TGTGCCAGCAGCCTTCTAGCGGGTCCTAGCACAGATACGCAGTATTTT CASSLLAGPSTDTQYF
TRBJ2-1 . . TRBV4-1 TGCGCCAGCAGCCAAGGAGGGGGCTCCTACAATGAGCAGTTCTTC CASSQGGGSYNEQFF
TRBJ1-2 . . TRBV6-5 TGTGCCAGCAGTCGTGACAGTCTAGGCTACACCTTC CASSRDSLGYTF
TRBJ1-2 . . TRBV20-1 TGCAGTGCCTGGATGGGGCTTGGCTACACCTTC CSAWMGLGYTF
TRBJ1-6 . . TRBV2 TGTGCCAGCAGTTCTGGCGCGGGTTATAATTCACCCCTCCACTTT CASSSGAGYNSPLHF
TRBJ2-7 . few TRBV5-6 TGTGCCAGCAGCTATGCAGGTCCCTACGAGCAGTACTTC CASSYAGPYEQYF
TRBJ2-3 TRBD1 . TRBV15 TGTGCCACCAGCAGAGCTCCGGGACAGGGAAGGACAGATACGCAGTATTTT CATSRAPGQGRTDTQYF
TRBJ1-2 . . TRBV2 TGTGCCAGCAGTGAAGGGACATATGGCTACACCTTC CASSEGTYGYTF
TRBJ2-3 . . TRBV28 TGTGCCAGCAGTTCTCGGGGGGCTTCTAGCACAGATACGCAGTATTTT CASSSRGASSTDTQYF
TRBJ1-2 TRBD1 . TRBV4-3 TGCGCCAGCAGCCCGGCCGGGACAGGGTTTGGCTACCCCTTC CASSPAGTGFGYPF